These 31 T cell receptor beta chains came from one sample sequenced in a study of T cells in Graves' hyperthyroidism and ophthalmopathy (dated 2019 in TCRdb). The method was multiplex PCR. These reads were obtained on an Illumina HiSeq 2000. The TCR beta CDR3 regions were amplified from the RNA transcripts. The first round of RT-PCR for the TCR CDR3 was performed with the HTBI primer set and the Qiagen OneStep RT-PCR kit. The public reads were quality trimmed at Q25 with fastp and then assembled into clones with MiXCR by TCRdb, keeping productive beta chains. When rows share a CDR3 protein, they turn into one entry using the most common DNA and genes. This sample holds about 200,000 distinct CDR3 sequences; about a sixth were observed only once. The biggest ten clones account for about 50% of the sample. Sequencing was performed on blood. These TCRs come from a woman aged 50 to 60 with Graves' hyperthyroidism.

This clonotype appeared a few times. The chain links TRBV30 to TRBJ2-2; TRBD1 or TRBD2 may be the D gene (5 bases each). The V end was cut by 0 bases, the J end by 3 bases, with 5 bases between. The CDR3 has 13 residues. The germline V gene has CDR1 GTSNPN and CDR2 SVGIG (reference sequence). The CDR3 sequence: CAWSVGDTGELFF. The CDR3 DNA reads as TGTGCCTGGAGTGTGGGGGACACCGGGGAGCTGTTTTTT.

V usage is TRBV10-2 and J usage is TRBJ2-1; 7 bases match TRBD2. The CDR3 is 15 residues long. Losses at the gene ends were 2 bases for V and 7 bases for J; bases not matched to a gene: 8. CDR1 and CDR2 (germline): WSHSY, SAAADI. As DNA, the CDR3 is TGCGCCAGCAGTGAGGGGAGGGCCGGTATAAATGAGCAGTTCTTC. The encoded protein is CASSEGRAGINEQFF.

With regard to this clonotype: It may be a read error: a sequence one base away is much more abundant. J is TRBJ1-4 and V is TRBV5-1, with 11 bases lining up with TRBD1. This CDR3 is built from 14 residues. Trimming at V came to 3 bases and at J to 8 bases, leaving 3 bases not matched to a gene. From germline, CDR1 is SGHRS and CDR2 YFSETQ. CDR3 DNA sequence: TGCGCCAGCAGCTCCCGGACAGGGGGCGAAAAACTGTTTTTT. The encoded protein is CASSSRTGGEKLFF.

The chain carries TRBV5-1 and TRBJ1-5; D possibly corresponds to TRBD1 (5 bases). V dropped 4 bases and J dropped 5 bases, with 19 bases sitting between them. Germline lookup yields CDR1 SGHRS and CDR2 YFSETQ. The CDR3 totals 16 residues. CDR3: CASSPRGGARDQPQHF. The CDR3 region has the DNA TGCGCCAGCAGCCCGCGGGGAGGGGCGAGGGATCAGCCCCAGCATTTT.

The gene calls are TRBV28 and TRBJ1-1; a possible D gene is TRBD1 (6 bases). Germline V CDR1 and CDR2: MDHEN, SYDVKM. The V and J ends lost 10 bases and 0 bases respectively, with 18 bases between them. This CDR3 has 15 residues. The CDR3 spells CATWGGGRVNTEAFF. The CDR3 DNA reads TGTGCCACCTGGGGGGGGGGGCGCGTGAACACTGAAGCTTTCTTT.

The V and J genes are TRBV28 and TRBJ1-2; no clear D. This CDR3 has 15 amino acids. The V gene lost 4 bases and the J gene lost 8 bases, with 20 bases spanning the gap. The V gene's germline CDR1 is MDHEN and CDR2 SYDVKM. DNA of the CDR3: TGTGCCAGCAGTTCCCTCGGGTTTCTCTTAGAAGGCTACACCTTC. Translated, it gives CASSSLGFLLEGYTF.

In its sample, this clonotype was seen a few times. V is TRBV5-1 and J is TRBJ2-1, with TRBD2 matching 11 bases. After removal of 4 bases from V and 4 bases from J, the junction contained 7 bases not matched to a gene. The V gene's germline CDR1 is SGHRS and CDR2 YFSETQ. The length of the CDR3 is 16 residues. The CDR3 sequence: CASSAGTSGGYNEQFF. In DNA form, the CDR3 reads TGCGCCAGCAGCGCCGGGACTAGCGGAGGGTACAATGAGCAGTTCTTC.

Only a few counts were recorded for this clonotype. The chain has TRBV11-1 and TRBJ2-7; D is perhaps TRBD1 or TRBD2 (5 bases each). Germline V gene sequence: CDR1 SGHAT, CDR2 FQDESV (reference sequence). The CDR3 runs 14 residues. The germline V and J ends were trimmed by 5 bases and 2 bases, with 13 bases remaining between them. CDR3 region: CASSGGRITYEQYF. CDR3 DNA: TGTGCCAGCAGCGGGGGACGGATCACCTACGAGCAGTACTTC.

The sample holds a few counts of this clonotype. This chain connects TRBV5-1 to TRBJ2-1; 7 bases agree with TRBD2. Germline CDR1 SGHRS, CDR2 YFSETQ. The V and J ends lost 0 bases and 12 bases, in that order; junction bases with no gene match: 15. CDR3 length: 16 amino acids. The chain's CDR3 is CASSLGSGASATGQFF. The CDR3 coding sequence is TGCGCCAGCAGCTTGGGGAGCGGGGCTAGTGCAACTGGGCAGTTCTTC.

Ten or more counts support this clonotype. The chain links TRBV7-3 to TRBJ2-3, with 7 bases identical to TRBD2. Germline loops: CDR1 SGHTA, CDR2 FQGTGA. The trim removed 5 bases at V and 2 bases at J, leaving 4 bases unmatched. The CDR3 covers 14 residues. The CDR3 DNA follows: TGTGCCAGCAGCCGCGGGGGTAACACAGATACGCAGTATTTT. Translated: CASSRGGNTDTQYF. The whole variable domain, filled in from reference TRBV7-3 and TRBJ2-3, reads GAGVSQTPSNKVTEKGKYVELRCDPISGHTALYWYRQSLGQGPEFLIYFQGTGAADDSGLPNDRFFAVRPEGSVSTLKIQRTERGDSAVYLCASSRGGNTDTQYFGPGTRLTVL.

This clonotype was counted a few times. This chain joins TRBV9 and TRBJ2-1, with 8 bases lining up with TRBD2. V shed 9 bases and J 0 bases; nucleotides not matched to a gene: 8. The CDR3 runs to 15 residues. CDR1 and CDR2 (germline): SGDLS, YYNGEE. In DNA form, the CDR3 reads TGTGCCACCGGGAAGAGCGGGAGCTCCTACAATGAGCAGTTCTTC. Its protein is CATGKSGSSYNEQFF.

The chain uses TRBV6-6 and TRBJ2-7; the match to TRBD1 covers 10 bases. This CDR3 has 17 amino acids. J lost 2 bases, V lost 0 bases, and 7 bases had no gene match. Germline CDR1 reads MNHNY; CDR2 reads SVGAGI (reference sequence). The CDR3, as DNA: TGTGCCAGCAGTTACTCCCCCGGGACAGGGGTCCCCTACGAGCAGTACTTC. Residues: CASSYSPGTGVPYEQYF.

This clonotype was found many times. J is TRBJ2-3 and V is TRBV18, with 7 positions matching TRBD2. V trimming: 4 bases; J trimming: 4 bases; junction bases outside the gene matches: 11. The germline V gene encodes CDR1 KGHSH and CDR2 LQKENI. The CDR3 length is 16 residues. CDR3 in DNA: TGTGCCAGCTCACTACCTAGCGGCTGGGGCTCAGATACGCAGTATTTT. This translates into CASSLPSGWGSDTQYF. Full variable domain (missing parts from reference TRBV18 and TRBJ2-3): NAGVMQNPRHLVRRRGQEARLRCSPMKGHSHVYWYRQLPEEGLKFMVYLQKENIIDESGMPKERFSAEFPKEGPSILRIQQVVRGDSAAYFCASSLPSGWGSDTQYFGPGTRLTVL.

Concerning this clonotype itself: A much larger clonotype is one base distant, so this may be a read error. This CDR3 is CASSLEGHKQYF. The CDR3, as DNA: TGCGCCAGCAGCTTGGAGGGACACAAGCAGTACTTC. The J gene is TRBJ2-7, the V gene TRBV5-1; D might be TRBD1 (6 bases). The germline V and J ends were trimmed by 0 bases and 8 bases, with 9 bases remaining between them. This CDR3 has 12 residues. CDR1 SGHRS and CDR2 YFSETQ come from the germline V gene.

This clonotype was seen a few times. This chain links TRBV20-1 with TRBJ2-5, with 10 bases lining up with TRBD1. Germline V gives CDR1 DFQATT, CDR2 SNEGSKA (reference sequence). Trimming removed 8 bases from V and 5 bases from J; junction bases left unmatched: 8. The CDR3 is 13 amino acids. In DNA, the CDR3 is TGCAGTTCTGCGGGACAGGGGTGGGAGACCCAGTACTTC. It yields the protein CSSAGQGWETQYF.

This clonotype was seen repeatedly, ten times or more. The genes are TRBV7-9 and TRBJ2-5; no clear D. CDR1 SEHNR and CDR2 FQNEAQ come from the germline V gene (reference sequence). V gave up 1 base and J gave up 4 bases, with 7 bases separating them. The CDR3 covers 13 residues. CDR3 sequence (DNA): TGTGCCAGCAGCTTAGAACTCGGAGAGACCCAGTACTTC. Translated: CASSLELGETQYF.

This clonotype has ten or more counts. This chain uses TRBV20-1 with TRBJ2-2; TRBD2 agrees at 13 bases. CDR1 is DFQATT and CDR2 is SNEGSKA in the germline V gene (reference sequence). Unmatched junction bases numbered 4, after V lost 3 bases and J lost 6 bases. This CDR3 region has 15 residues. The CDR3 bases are TGCAGTGCTAGCACGGGACTAGCGGGGCCCGGGGAGCTGTTTTTT. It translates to CSASTGLAGPGELFF.

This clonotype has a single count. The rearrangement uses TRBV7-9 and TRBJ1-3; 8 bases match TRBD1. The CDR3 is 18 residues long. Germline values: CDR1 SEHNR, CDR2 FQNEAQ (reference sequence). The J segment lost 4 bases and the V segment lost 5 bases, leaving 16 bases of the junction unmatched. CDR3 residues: CASSIYIGQGREGNTIYF. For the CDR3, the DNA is TGTGCCAGCAGCATATACATCGGACAGGGACGGGAGGGAAACACCATATATTTT.

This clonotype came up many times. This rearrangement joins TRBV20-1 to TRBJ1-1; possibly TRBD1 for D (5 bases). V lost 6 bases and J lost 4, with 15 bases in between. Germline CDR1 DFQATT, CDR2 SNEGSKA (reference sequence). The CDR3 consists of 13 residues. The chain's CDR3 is CSASSGRGTEAFF. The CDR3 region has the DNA TGCAGTGCGAGCTCAGGGCGGGGCACTGAAGCTTTCTTT.

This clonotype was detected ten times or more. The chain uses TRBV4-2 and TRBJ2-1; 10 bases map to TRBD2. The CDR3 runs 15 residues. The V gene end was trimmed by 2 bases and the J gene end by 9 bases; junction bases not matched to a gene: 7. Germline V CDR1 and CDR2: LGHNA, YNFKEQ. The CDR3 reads CASSQRGLAGAEQFF. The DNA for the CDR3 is TGTGCCAGCAGCCAAAGGGGCCTAGCGGGAGCTGAGCAGTTCTTC.

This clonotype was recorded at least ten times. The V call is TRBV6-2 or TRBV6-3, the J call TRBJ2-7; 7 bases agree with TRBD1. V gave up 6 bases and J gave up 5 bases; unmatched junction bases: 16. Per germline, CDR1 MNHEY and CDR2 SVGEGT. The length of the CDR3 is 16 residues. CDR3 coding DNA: TGTGCCAGCAGCACCGGGACAGAGAGAATGTTGGACGAGCAGTACTTC. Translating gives CASSTGTERMLDEQYF.

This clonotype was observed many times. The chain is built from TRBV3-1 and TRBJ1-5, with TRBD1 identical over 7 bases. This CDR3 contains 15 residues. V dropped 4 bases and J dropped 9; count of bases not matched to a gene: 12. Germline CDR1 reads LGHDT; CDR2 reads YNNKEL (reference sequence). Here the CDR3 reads CASSPGQADVGPQHF. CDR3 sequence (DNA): TGTGCCAGCAGCCCAGGACAGGCCGATGTGGGGCCCCAGCATTTT.

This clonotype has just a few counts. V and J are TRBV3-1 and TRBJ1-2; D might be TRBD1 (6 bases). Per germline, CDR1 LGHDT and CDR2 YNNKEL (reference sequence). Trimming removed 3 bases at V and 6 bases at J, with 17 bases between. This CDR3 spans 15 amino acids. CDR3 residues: CASSHKSVGGDGYTF. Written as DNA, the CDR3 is TGTGCCAGCAGCCACAAAAGTGTAGGGGGGGATGGCTACACCTTC.

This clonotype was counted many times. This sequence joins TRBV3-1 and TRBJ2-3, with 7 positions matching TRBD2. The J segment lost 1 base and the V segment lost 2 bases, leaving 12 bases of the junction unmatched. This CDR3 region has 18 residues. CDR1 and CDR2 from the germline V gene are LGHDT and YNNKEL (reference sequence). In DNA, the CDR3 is TGTGCCAGCAGCCAAAGAAAGTTAGGGCTAGCGGGCACAGATACGCAGTATTTT. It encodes CASSQRKLGLAGTDTQYF.

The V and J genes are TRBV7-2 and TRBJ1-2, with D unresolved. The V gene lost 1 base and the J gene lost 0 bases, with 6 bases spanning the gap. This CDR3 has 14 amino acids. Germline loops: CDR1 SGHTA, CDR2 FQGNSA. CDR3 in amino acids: CASSLDKANYGYTF. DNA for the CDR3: TGTGCCAGCAGCTTAGACAAAGCTAACTATGGCTACACCTTC.

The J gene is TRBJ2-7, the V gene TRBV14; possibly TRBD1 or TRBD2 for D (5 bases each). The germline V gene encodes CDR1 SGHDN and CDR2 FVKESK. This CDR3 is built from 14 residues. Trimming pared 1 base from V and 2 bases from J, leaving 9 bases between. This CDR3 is CASSQVPGPYEQYF. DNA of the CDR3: TGTGCCAGCAGCCAAGTGCCGGGGCCCTACGAGCAGTACTTC. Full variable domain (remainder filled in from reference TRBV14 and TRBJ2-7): EAGVTQFPSHSVIEKGQTVTLRCDPISGHDNLYWYRRVMGKEIKFLLHFVKESKQDESGMPNNRFLAERTGGTYSTLKVQPAELEDSGVYFCASSQVPGPYEQYFGPGTRLTVT.

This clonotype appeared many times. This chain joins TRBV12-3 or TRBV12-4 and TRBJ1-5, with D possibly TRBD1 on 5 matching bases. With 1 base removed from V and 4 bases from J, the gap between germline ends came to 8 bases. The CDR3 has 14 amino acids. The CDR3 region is CASSLGQTNQPQHF. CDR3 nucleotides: TGTGCCAGCAGTTTAGGACAGACTAATCAGCCCCAGCATTTT.

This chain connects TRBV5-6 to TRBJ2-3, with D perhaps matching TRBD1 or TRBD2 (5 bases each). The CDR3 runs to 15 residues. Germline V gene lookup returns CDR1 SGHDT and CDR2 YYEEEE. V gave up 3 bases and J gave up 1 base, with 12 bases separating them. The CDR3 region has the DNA TGTGCCAGCAGCTACCGGGACGGCCGCACAGATACGCAGTATTTT. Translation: CASSYRDGRTDTQYF.

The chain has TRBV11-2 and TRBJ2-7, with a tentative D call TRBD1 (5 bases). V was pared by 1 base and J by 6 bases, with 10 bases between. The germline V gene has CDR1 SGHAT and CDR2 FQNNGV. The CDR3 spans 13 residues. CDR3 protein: CASSLGARVEQYF. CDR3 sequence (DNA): TGTGCCAGCAGCTTAGGGGCCAGGGTCGAGCAGTACTTC.

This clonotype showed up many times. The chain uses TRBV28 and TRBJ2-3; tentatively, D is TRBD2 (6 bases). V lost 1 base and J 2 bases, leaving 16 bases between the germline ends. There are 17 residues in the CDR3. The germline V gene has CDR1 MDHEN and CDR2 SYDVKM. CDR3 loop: CASSLSRGLQNTDTQYF. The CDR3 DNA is TGTGCCAGCAGTTTATCAAGGGGACTCCAAAACACAGATACGCAGTATTTT.

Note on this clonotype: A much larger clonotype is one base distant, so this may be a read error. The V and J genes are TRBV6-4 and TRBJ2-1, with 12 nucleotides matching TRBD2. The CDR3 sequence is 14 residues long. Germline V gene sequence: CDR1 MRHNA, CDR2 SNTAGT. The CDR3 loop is CAGSELAGGNEQFF. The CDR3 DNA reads TGTGCCGGCAGTGAACTAGCGGGAGGTAATGAGCAGTTCTTC.